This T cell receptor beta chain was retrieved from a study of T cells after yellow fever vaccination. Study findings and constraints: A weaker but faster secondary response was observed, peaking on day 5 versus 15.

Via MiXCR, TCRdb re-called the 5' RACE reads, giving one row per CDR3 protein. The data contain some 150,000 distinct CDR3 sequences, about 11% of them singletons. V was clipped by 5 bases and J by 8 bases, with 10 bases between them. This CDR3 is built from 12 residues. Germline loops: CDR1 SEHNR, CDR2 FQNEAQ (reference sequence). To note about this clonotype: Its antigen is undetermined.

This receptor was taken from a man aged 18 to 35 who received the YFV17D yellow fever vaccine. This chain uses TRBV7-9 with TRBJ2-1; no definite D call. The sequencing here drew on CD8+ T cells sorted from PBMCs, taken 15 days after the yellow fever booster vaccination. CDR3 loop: CASSHEGHEQFF. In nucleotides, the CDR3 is TGTGCCAGCAGCCATGAAGGTCATGAGCAGTTCTTC.